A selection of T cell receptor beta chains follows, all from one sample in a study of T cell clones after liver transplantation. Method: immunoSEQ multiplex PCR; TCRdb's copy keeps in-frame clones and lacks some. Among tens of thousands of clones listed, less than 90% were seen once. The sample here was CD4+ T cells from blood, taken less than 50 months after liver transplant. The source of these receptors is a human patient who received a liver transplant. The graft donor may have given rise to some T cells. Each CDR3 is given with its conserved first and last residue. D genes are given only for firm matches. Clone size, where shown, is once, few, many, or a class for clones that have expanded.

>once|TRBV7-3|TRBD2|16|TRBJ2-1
CASSRTSGSSYNEQFF
TGTGCCAGCAGCCGGACTAGCGGGAGCTCCTACAATGAGCAGTTCTTC
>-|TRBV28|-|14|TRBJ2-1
CASEPGGEWNEQFF
TGTGCCAGCGAACCGGGCGGGGAATGGAATGAGCAGTTCTTC
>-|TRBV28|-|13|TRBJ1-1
CASSLLRQSEAFF
TGTGCCAGCAGTTTACTCCGACAGTCTGAAGCTTTCTTT
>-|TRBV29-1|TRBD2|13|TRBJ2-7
CSVRLAGGHEQYF
TGCAGCGTCAGACTAGCGGGGGGCCACGAGCAGTACTTC
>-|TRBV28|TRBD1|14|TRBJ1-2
CASRDRVMVGGYTF
TGTGCCAGCAGGGACAGGGTAATGGTAGGCGGCTACACCTTC
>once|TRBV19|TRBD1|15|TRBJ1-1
CASSLRQGLNTEAFF
TGTGCCAGTAGTCTTCGACAGGGGCTGAACACTGAAGCTTTCTTT
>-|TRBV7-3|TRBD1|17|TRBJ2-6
CASSSDRGASGANVLTF
TGTGCCAGCAGCTCGGACAGGGGTGCCTCTGGGGCCAACGTCCTGACTTTC
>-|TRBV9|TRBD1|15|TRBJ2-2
CASSQTGLGTGELFF
TGTGCCAGCAGCCAGACAGGGTTGGGGACCGGGGAGCTGTTTTTT
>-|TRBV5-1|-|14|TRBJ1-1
CASSQAAASTEAFF
TGCGCCAGCAGCCAAGCTGCCGCTAGCACTGAAGCTTTCTTT
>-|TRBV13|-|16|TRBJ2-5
CASSFSGSGDGETQYF
TGTGCCAGCAGCTTCTCTGGGTCAGGGGACGGAGAGACCCAGTACTTC
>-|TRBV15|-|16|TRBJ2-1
CATSRDGRAGLDEQFF
TGTGCCACCAGCAGAGATGGGCGGGCCGGTCTGGATGAGCAGTTCTTC